This paragraph covers one T cell receptor beta chain sequence. The data originate from a study of blood T cell repertoires in COVID-19. The wider study: The United States, Italy and Spain provided the acute and convalescent COVID-19 samples. Sample material is recorded as cDNA or gDNA derived from T cells, B-cell-depleted T cells, or PBMCs.

Per the study methods: Amplification with reference gene primers provided the estimates of nucleated cell counts. Sequenced by immunoSEQ multiplex PCR; TCRdb stores in-frame clones only, minus some. V, J and clone size derive from that table, while D and trimming were established from the DNA sequence. The profile covers 100,000 to 120,000 clones, with just over 85% appearing a single time and 2% to 3% taken by the ten largest. The CDR3 covers 16 residues. CDR1 and CDR2 (germline): MNHNS, SASEGT. Trimming cost V 1 base and J 2 bases, with 12 bases left between them. This chain links TRBV6-1 with TRBJ1-5, with D maybe TRBD1 (5 bases). What was sequenced was peripheral blood. This clonotype was obtained from a human donor in a cohort sampled during active COVID-19. CDR3 sequence reads: CASSEGSRGGNQPQHF. As DNA, the CDR3 is TGTGCCAGCAGTGAAGGGTCTCGGGGGGGCAATCAGCCCCAGCATTTT.